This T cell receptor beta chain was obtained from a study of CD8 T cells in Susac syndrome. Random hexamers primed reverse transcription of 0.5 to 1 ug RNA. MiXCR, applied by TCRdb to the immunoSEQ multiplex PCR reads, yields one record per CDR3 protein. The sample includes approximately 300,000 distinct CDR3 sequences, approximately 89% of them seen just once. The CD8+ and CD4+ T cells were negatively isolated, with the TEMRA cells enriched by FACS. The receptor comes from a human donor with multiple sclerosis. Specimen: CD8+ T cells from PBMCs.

The DNA for the CDR3 is TGTGCCATCCAGGATTACAGGGAAAACACCGGGGAGCTGTTTTTT. It yields the protein CAIQDYRENTGELFF. The rearrangement links TRBV10-3 to TRBJ2-2; D might be TRBD1 (6 bases). The germline V gene encodes CDR1 ENHRY and CDR2 SYGVKD. V gave up 8 bases and J gave up 2 bases, with 15 bases separating them. This CDR3 contains 15 residues.